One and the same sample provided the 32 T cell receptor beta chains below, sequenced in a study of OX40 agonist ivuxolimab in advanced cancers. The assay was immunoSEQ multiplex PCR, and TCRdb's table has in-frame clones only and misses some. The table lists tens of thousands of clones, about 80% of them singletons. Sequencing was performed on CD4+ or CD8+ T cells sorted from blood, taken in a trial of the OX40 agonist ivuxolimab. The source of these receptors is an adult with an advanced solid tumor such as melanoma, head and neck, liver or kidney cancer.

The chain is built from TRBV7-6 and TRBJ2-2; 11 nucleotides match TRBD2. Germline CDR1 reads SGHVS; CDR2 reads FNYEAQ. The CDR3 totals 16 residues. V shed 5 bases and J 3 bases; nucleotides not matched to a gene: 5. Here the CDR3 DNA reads TGTGCCAGCAGCACCGGGACTAGCGGCTACACCGGGGAGCTGTTTTTT. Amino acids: CASSTGTSGYTGELFF.

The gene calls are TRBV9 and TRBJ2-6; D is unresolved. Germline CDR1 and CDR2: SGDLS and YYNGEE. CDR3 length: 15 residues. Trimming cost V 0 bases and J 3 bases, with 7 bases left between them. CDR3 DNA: TGTGCCAGCAGCGTAGGGGGTTATGGGGCCAACGTCCTGACTTTC. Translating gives CASSVGGYGANVLTF.

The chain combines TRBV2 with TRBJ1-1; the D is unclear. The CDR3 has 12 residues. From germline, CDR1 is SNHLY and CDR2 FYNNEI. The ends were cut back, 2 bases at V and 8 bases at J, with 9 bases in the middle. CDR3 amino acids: CASSERIREAFF. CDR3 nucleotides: TGTGCCAGCAGTGAACGGATCAGGGAAGCTTTCTTT.

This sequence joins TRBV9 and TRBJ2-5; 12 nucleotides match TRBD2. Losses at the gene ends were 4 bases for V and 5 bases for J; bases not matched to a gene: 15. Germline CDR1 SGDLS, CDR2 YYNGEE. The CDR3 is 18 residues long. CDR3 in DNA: TGTGCCAGCAGCCTCCTAGGAGGTGGACTAGCGGGGAAGGAGACCCAGTACTTC. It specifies CASSLLGGGLAGKETQYF.

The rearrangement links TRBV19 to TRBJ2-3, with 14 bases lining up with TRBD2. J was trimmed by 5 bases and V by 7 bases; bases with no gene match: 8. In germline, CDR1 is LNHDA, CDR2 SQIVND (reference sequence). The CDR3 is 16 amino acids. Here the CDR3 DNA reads TGTGCCAGTACTGCCGGGACTAGCGGGGGCGTAGATACGCAGTATTTT. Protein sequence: CASTAGTSGGVDTQYF.

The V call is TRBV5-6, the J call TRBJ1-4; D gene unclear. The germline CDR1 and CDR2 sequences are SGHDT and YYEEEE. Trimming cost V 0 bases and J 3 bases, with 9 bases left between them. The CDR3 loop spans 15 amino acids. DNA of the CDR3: TGTGCCAGCAGCTTGGATCAGGACGCTAATGAAAAACTGTTTTTT. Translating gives CASSLDQDANEKLFF. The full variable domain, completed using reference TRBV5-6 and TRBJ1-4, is DAGVTQSPTHLIKTRGQQVTLRCSPKSGHDTVSWYQQALGQGPQFIFQYYEEEERQRGNFPDRFSGHQFPNYSSELNVNALLLGDSALYLCASSLDQDANEKLFFGSGTQLSVL.

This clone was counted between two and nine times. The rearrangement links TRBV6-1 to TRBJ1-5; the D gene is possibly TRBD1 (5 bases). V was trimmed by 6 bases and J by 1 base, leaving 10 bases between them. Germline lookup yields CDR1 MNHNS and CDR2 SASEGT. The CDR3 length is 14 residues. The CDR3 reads CASRGQSSNQPQHF. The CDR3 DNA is TGTGCCAGCAGGGGGCAATCCAGCAATCAGCCCCAGCATTTT.

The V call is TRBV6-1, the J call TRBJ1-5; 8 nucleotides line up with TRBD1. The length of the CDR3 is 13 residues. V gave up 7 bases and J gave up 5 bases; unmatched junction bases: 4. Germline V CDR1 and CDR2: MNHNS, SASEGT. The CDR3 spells CASNSDRDQPQHF. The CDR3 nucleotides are TGTGCCAGCAATTCGGACAGGGATCAGCCCCAGCATTTT.

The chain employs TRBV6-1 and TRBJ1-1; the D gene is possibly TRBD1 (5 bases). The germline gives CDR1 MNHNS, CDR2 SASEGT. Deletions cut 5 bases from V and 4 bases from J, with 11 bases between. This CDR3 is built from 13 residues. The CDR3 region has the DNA TGTGCCAGCAGTCCAGGGAGAGGCACTGAAGCTTTCTTT. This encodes CASSPGRGTEAFF.

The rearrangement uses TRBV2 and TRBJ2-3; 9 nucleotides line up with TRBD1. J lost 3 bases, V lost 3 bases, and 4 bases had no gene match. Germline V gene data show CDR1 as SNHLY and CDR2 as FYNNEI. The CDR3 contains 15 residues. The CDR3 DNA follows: TGTGCCAGCAGTGATAGAGGACAGGGGACAGATACGCAGTATTTT. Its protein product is CASSDRGQGTDTQYF.

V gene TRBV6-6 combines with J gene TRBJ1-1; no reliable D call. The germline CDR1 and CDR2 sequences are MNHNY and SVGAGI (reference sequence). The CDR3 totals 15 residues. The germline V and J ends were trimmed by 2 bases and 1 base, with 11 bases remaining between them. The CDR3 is CASSYPLGGNTEAFF. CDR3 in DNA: TGTGCCAGCAGTTACCCCCTTGGAGGGAACACTGAAGCTTTCTTT.

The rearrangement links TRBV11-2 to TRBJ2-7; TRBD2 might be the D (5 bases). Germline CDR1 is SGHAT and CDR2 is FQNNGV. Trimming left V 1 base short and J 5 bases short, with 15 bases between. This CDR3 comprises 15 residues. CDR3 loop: CASSLVGETLDEQYF. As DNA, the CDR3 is TGTGCCAGCAGCTTAGTCGGGGAAACCTTGGACGAGCAGTACTTC.

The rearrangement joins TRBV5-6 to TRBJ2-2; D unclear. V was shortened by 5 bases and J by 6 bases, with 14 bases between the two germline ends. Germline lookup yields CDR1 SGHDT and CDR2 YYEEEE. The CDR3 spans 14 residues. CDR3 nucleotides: TGTGCCAGCAGTCGGCCGACCCGAGCCGGGGAGCTGTTTTTT. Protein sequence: CASSRPTRAGELFF.

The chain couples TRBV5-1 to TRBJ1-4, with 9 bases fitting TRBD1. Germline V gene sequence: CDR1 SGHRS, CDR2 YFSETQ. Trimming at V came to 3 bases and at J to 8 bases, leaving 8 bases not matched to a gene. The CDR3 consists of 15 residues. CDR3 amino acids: CASSSREGTGEKLFF. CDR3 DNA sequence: TGCGCCAGCAGCTCCAGAGAAGGGACAGGGGAAAAACTGTTTTTT.

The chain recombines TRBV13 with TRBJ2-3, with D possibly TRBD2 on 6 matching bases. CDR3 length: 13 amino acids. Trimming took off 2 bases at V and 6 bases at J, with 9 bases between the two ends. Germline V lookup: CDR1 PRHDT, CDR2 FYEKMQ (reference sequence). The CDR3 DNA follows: TGTGCCAGCAGCTTAAGACGGGGGGATACGCAGTATTTT. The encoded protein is CASSLRRGDTQYF. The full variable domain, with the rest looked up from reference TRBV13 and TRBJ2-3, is AAGVIQSPRHLIKEKRETATLKCYPIPRHDTVYWYQQGPGQDPQFLISFYEKMQSDKGSIPDRFSAQQFSDYHSELNMSSLELGDSALYFCASSLRRGDTQYFGPGTRLTVL.

DNA for the CDR3: TGCGCCAGCAGCGAGGGACAGGGAGGTAGCAATCAGCCCCAGCATTTT. As protein: CASSEGQGGSNQPQHF. The chain has TRBV5-1 and TRBJ1-5, with 9 bases that match TRBD1. J gave up 0 bases and V 4 bases, and 5 bases lay outside the gene matches. Germline lookup yields CDR1 SGHRS and CDR2 YFSETQ. The CDR3 has 16 residues.

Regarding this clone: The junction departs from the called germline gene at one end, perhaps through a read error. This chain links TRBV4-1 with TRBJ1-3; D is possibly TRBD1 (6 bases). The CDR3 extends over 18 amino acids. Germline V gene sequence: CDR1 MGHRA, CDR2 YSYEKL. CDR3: CASSQGGGIRLSGNTTYF. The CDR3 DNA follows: TGCGCCAGCAGCCAAGGAGGGGGAATTAGATTATCTGGAAACACCACATATTTT.

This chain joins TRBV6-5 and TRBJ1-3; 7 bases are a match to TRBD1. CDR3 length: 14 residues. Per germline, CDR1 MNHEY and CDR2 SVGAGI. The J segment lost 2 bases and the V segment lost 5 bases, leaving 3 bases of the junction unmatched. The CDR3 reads CASSQDRAGNTIYF. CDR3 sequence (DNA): TGTGCCAGCAGTCAAGACAGGGCTGGAAACACCATATATTTT.

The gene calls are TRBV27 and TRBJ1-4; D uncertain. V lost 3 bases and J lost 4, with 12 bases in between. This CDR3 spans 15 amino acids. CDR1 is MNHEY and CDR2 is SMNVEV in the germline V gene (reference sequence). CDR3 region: CASSFLGSINEKLFF. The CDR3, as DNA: TGTGCCAGCAGTTTTTTGGGCAGCATTAATGAAAAACTGTTTTTT.

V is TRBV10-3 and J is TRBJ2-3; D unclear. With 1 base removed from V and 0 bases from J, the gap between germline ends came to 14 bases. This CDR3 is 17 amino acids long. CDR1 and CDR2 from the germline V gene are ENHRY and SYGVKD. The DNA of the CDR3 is TGTGCCATCAGTGAGTGGGCAACGACTTCTAGCACAGATACGCAGTATTTT. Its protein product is CAISEWATTSSTDTQYF.

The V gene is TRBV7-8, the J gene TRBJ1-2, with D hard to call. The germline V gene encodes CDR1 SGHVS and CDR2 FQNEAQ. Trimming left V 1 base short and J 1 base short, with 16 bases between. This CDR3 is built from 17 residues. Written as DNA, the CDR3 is TGTGCCAGCAGCTTAGGTGTAGGCACGGGAAATAACTATGGCTACACCTTC. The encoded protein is CASSLGVGTGNNYGYTF.

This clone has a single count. In DNA, the CDR3 is TGCGCCAGCAGCCTAGGAGGAGCGGGGGCGCAAGAGACCCAGTACTTC. Translated: CASSLGGAGAQETQYF. The chain joins TRBV5-1 to TRBJ2-5; TRBD2 agrees at 8 bases. Trimming cost V 4 bases and J 2 bases; bases outside gene matches: 10. The CDR3 runs to 16 residues. Germline V gene sequence: CDR1 SGHRS, CDR2 YFSETQ.

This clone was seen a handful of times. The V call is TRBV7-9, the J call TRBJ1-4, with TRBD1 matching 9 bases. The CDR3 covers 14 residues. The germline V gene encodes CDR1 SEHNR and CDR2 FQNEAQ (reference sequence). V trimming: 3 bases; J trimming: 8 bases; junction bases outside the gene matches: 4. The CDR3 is CASSLGTGREKLFF. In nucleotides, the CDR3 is TGTGCCAGCAGCTTGGGGACAGGGAGAGAAAAACTGTTTTTT.

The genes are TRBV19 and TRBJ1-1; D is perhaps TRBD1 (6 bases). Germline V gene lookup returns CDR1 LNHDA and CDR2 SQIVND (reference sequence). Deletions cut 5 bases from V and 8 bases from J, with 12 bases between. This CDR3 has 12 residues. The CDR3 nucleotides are TGTGCCAGTAGTTTTATGACAGGCGAAGCTTTCTTT. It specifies CASSFMTGEAFF.

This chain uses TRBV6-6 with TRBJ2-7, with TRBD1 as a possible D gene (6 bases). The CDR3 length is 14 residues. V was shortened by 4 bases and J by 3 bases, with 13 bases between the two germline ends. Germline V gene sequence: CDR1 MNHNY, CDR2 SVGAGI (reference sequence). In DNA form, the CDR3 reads TGTGCCAGCAGTTTAAGGCAGGGGTTCTACGAGCAGTACTTC. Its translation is CASSLRQGFYEQYF.

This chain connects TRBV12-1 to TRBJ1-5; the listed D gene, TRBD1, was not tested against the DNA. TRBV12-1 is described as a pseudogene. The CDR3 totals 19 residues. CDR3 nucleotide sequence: TGTGCCAGCAGCTCATCCCGGGACAGGGGGCTAAATAGCAATCAGCCCCAGCATTTT. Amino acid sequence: CASSSSRDRGLNSNQPQHF.

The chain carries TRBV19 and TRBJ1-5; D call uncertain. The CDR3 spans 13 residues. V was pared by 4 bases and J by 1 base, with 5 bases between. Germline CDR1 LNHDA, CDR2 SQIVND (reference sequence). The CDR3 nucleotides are TGTGCCAGTAGTACACAGAGCAATCAGCCCCAGCATTTT. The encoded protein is CASSTQSNQPQHF.

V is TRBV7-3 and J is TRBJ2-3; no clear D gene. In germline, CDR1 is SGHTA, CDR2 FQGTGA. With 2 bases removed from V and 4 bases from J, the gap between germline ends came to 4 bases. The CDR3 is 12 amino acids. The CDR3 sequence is CASSLVADTQYF. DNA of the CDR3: TGTGCCAGCAGCTTAGTGGCAGATACGCAGTATTTT. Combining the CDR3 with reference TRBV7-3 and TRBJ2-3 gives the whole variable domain GAGVSQTPSNKVTEKGKYVELRCDPISGHTALYWYRQSLGQGPEFLIYFQGTGAADDSGLPNDRFFAVRPEGSVSTLKIQRTERGDSAVYLCASSLVADTQYFGPGTRLTVL.

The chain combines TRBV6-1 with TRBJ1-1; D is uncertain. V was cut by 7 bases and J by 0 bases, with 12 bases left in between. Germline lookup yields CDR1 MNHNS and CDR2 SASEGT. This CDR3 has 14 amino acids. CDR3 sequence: CASTSDRLNTEAFF. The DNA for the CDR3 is TGTGCCAGCACCTCGGACCGTTTGAACACTGAAGCTTTCTTT.

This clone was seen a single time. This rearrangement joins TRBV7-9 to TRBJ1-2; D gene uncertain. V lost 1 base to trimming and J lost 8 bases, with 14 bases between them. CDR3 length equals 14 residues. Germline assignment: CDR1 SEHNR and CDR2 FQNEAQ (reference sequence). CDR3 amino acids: CASSLVVGWQGYTF. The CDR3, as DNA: TGTGCCAGCAGCTTAGTGGTGGGGTGGCAGGGCTACACCTTC.

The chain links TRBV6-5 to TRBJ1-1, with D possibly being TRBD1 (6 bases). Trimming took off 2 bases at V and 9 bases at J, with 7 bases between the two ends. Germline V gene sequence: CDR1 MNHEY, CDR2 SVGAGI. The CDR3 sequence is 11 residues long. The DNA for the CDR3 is TGTGCCAGCAGTTACACAGGGAAAGCTTTCTTT. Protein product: CASSYTGKAFF.

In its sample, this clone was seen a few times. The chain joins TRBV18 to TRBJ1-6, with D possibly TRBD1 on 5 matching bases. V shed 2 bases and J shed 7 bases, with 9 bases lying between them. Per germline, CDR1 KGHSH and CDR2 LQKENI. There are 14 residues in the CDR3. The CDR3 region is CASSPVGENSPLHF. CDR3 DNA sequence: TGTGCCAGCTCACCAGTGGGGGAGAATTCACCCCTCCACTTT. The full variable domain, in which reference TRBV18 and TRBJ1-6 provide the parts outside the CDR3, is NAGVMQNPRHLVRRRGQEARLRCSPMKGHSHVYWYRQLPEEGLKFMVYLQKENIIDESGMPKERFSAEFPKEGPSILRIQQVVRGDSAAYFCASSPVGENSPLHFGNGTRLTVT.